A single T cell receptor (beta chain) is shown here with its context. The data belong to a study of shared clonotypes between healthy human individuals. Study details: Contributing individuals were two females and three males aged 18 to 49.

V shed 11 bases, J shed 4 bases, and the junction held 10 bases outside the gene matches. Germline CDR1 reads ENHRY; CDR2 reads SYGVKD. The CDR3 is 14 residues long. Sequencing was performed with immunoSEQ multiplex PCR; in TCRdb, only in-frame clones are kept and a portion is missing. The table lists around 1 million clones, 76% of them singletons. This clonotype originated in a young man in good health. The sequenced material came from memory CD4+ T cells sorted from blood. Indicated subset: CD45RA-negative fraction. The chain has TRBV10-3 and TRBJ1-3; 8 nucleotides match TRBD1. CDR3 loop: CASSAGGAGNTIYF. CDR3 nucleotide sequence: TGTGCCTCCAGTGCAGGGGGCGCAGGAAACACCATATATTTT.